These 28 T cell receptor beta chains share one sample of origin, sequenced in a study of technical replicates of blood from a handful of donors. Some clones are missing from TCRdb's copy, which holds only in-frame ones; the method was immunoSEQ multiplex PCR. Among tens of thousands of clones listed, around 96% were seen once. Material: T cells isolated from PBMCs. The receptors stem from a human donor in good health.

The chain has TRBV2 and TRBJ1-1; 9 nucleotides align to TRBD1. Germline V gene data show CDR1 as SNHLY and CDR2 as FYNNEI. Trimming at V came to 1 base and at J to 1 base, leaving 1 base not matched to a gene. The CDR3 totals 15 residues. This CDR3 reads CASSEGDRENTEAFF. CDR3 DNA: TGTGCCAGCAGTGAAGGGGACAGGGAGAACACTGAAGCTTTCTTT. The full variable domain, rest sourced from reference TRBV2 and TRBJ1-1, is EPEVTQTPSHQVTQMGQEVILRCVPISNHLYFYWYRQILGQKVEFLVSFYNNEISEKSEIFDDQFSVERPDGSNFTLKIRSTKLEDSAMYFCASSEGDRENTEAFFGQGTRLTVV.

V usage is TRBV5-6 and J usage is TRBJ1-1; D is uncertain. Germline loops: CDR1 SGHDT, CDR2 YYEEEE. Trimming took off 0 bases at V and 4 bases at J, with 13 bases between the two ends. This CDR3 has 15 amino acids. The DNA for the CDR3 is TGTGCCAGCAGCTTGGCCTACGAACGGGGCACTGAAGCTTTCTTT. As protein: CASSLAYERGTEAFF.

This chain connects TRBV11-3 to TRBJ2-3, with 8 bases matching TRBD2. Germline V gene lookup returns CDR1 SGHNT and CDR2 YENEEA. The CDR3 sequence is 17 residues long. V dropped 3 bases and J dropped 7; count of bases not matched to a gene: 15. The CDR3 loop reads CASSLKFSGAGGYTQYF. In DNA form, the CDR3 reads TGTGCCAGCAGCTTGAAATTTAGCGGGGCCGGTGGATATACGCAGTATTTT.

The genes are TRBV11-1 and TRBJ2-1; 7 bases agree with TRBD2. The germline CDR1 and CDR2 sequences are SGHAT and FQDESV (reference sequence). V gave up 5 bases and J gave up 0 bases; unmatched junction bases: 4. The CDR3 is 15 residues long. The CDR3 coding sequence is TGTGCCAGCAGCCCCCGGGAGGCCTCCTACAATGAGCAGTTCTTC. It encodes CASSPREASYNEQFF.

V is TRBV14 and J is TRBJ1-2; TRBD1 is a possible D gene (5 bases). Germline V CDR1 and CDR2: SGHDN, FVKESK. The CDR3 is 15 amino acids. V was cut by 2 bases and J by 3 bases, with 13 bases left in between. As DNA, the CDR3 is TGTGCCAGCAGCCAATACATAGGAGGGGACTATGGCTACACCTTC. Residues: CASSQYIGGDYGYTF.

The CDR3 DNA reads TGTGCCAGCAGCTCCAAGGTCGGGGGGACTGAAGCTTTCTTT. Its translation is CASSSKVGGTEAFF. This chain uses TRBV5-8 with TRBJ1-1; D perhaps matches TRBD1 (5 bases). With 3 bases removed from V and 5 bases from J, the gap between germline ends came to 14 bases. The CDR3 contains 14 residues. CDR1 is SGHTS and CDR2 is YDEGEE in the germline V gene.

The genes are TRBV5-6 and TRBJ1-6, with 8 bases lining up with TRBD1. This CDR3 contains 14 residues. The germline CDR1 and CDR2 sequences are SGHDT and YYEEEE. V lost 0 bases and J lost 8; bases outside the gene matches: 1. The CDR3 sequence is CASSLVDRDSPLHF. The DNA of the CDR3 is TGTGCCAGCAGCTTGGTGGACAGGGATTCACCCCTCCACTTT.

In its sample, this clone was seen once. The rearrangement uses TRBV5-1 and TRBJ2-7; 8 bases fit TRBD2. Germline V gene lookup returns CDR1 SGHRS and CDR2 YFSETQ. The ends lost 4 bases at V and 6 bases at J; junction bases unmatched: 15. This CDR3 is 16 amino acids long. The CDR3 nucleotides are TGCGCCAGCAGCCTGTTCGGAGCGGGAGCCCCTTCCGAGCAGTACTTC. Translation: CASSLFGAGAPSEQYF. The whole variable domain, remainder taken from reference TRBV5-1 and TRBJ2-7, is KAGVTQTPRYLIKTRGQQVTLSCSPISGHRSVSWYQQTPGQGLQFLFEYFSETQRNKGNFPGRFSGRQFSNSRSEMNVSTLELGDSALYLCASSLFGAGAPSEQYFGPGTRLTVT.

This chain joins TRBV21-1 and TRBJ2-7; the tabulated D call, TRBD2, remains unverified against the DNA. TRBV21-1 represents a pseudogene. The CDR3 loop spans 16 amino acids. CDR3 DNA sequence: TGTGCCAGCAGCTCAAGACTAAGCGGGGGACCCTACGAGCAGTACTTC. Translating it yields CASSSRLSGGPYEQYF.

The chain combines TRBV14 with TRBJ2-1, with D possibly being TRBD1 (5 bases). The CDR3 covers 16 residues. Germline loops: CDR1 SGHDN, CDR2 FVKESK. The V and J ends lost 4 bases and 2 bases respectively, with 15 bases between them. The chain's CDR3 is CASSPTQAPAYNEQFF. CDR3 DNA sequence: TGTGCCAGCAGCCCGACACAGGCCCCTGCCTACAATGAGCAGTTCTTC. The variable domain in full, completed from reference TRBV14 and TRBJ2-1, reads EAGVTQFPSHSVIEKGQTVTLRCDPISGHDNLYWYRRVMGKEIKFLLHFVKESKQDESGMPNNRFLAERTGGTYSTLKVQPAELEDSGVYFCASSPTQAPAYNEQFFGPGTRLTVL.

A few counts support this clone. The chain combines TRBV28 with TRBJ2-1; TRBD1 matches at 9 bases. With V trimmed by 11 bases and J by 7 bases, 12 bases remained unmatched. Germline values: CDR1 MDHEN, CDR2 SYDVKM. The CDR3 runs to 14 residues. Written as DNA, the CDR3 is TGTGCCTCACGAGACCGGACAGGGGTTAATGAGCAGTTCTTC. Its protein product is CASRDRTGVNEQFF.

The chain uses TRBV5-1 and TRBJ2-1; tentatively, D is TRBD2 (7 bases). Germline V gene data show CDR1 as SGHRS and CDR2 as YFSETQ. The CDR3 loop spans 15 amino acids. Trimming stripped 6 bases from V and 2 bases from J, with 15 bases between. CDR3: CASTFSGGAYNEQFF. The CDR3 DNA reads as TGCGCCAGCACCTTCTCGGGGGGCGCCTACAATGAGCAGTTCTTC.

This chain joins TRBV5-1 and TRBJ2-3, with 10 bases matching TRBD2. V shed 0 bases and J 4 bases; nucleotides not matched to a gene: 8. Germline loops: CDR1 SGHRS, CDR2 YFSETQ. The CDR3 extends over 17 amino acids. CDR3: CASSLDLAGVRPDTQYF. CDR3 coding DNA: TGCGCCAGCAGCTTGGATCTAGCGGGAGTACGGCCAGATACGCAGTATTTT.

The CDR3 region has the DNA TGTGCCAGCAGCTTAGGGGCTGGCAATCAGCCCCAGCATTTT. This gives the protein CASSLGAGNQPQHF. The chain combines TRBV11-2 with TRBJ1-5; D remains unclear. Trimming shortened V by 1 base and J by 2 bases, and 6 bases separated the two germline ends. Per germline, CDR1 SGHAT and CDR2 FQNNGV. This CDR3 contains 14 residues.

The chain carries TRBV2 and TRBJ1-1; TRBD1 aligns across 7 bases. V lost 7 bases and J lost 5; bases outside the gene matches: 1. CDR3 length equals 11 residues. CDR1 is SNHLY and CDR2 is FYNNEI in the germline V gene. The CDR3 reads CASIRGTEAFF. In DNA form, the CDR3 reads TGTGCCAGCATCAGGGGGACTGAAGCTTTCTTT.

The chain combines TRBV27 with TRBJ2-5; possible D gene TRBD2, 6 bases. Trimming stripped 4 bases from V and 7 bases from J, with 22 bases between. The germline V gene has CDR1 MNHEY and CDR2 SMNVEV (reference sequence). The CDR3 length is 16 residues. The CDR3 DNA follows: TGTGCCAGCAGTTCTCTACTAGCCCGAAGCGTTGGGACCCAGTACTTC. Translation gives CASSSLLARSVGTQYF.

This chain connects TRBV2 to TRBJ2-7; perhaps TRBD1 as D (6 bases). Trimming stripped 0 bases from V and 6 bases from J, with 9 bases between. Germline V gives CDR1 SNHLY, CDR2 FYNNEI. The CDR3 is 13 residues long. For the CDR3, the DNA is TGTGCCAGCAGTGAAGCGCTAGGGGGCGAGCAGTACTTC. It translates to CASSEALGGEQYF. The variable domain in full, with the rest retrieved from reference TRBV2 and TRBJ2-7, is EPEVTQTPSHQVTQMGQEVILRCVPISNHLYFYWYRQILGQKVEFLVSFYNNEISEKSEIFDDQFSVERPDGSNFTLKIRSTKLEDSAMYFCASSEALGGEQYFGPGTRLTVT.

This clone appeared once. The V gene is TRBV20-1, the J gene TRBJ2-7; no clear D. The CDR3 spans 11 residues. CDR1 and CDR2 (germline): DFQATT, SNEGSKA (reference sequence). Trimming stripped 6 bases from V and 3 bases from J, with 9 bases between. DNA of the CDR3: TGCAGTGCAAACAAGTACTACGAGCAGTACTTC. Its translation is CSANKYYEQYF.

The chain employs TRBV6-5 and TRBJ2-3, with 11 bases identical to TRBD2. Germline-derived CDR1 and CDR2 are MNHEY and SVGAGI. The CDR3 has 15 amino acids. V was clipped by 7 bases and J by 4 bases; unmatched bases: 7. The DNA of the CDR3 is TGTGCCAGCAATTTACTAGCGGGAGACCCAGATACGCAGTATTTT. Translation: CASNLLAGDPDTQYF.

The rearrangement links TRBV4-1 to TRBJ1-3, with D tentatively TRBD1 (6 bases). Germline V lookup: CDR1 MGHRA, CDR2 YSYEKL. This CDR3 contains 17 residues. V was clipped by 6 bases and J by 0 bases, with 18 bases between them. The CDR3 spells CASSQPARGNSGNTIYF. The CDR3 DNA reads TGCGCCAGCAGTCAACCTGCCAGGGGAAACTCTGGAAACACCATATATTTT.

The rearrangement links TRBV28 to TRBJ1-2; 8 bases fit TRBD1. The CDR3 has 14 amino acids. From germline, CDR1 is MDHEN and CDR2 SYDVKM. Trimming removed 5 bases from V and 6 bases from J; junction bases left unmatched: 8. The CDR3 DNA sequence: TGTGCCAGCAGTCCCCAGGGGGCCTTCCATGGCTACACCTTC. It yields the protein CASSPQGAFHGYTF.

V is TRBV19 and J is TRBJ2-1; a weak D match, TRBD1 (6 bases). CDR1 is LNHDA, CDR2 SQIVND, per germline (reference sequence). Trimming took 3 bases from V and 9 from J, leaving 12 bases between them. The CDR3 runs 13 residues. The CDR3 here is CASSMGAVGEQFF. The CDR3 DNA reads TGTGCCAGTAGTATGGGGGCCGTCGGTGAGCAGTTCTTC.

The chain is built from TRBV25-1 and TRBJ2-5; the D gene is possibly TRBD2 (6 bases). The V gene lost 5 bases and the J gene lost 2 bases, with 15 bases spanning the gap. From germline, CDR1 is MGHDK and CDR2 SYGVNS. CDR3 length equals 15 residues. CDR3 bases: TGTGCCAGCAGTCCGTACTGGGGGGAGCAAGAGACCCAGTACTTC. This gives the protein CASSPYWGEQETQYF.

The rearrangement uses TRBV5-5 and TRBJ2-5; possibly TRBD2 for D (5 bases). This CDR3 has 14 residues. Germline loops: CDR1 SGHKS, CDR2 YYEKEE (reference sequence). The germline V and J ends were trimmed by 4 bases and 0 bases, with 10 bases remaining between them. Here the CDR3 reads CASSPRAYQETQYF. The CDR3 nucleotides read TGTGCCAGCAGCCCGCGGGCCTACCAAGAGACCCAGTACTTC. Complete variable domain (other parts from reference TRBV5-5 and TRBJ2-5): DAGVTQSPTHLIKTRGQQVTLRCSPISGHKSVSWYQQVLGQGPQFIFQYYEKEERGRGNFPDRFSARQFPNYSSELNVNALLLGDSALYLCASSPRAYQETQYFGPGTRLLVL.

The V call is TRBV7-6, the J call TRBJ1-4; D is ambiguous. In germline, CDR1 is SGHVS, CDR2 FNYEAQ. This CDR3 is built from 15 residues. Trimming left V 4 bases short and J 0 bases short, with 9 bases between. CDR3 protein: CASSSYISTNEKLFF. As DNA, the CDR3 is TGTGCCAGCAGCTCCTATATCTCAACTAATGAAAAACTGTTTTTT.

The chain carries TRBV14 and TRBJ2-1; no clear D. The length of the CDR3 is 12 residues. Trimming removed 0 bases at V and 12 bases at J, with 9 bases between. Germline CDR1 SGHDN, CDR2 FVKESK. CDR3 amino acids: CASSQDPRVQFF. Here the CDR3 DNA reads TGTGCCAGCAGCCAAGATCCTCGGGTGCAGTTCTTC.

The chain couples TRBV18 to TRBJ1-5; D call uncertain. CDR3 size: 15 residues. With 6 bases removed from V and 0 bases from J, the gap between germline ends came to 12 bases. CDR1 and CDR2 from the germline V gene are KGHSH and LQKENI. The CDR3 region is CASSPLESSNQPQHF. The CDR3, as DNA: TGTGCCAGCTCCCCGCTTGAGAGTAGCAATCAGCCCCAGCATTTT.

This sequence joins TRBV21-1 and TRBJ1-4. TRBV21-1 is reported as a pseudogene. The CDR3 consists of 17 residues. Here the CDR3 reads CASSKNPGMCANEKLFF. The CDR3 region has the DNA TGTGCCAGCAGCAAAAATCCGGGGATGTGTGCTAATGAAAAACTGTTTTTT.